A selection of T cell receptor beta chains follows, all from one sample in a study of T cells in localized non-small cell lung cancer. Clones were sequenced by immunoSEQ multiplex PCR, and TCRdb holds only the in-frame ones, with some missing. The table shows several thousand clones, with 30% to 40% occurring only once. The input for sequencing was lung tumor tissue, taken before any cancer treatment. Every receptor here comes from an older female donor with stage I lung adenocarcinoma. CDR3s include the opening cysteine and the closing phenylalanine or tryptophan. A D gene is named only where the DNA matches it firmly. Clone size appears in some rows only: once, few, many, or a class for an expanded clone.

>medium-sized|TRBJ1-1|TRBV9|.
TGTGCCAGCAGTGATTCGATTTCCGGTACAGAAGCTTTCTTT
CASSDSISGTEAFF
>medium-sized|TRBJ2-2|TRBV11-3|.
TGTGCCAGCAAGACAGGCGGCGGCGTGTCCGGGGAGCTGTTTTTT
CASKTGGGVSGELFF
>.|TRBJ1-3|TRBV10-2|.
TGCGCCAGCAGTCAAGGACGGTACTCTGGAAACACCATATATTTT
CASSQGRYSGNTIYF
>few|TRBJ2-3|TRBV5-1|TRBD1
TGCGCCAGCAGCACAGGCCAGCCGGGACAGGGGAAGTATACGCAGTATTTT
CASSTGQPGQGKYTQYF
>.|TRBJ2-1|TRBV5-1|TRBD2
TGCGCCAGCAGCTTGATGGCGCTAGCGGATTACAATGAGCAGTTCTTC
CASSLMALADYNEQFF
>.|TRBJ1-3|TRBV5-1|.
TGCGCCAGCAGCTTGGGGAAAGGGGGGCACACCATATATTTT
CASSLGKGGHTIYF
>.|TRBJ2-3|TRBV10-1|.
TGCGCCAGCTCACCCAGTAGGGGCACAGATACGCAGTATTTT
CASSPSRGTDTQYF
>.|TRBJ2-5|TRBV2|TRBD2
TGTGCCAGCAGTGCTAGCGGGCCGGGGAAGACCCAGTACTTC
CASSASGPGKTQYF
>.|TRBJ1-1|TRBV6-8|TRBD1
TGTGCCAGCAGAGGGCAGGGACAGGGAAGCACTGAAGCTTTCTTT
CASRGQGQGSTEAFF
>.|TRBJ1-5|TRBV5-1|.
TGCGCCAGCAGGTCCGGGACGGGCCCTAATCAGCCCCAGCATTTT
CASRSGTGPNQPQHF
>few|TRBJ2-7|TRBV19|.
TGTGCCAGTAGTAAAGCCACGTACTACGAGCAGTACTTC
CASSKATYYEQYF
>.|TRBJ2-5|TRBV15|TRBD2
TGTGCCACCAGCACCCGGGGGGGTATGGAGACCCAGTACTTC
CATSTRGGMETQYF
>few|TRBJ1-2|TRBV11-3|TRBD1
TGTGCCAGCAGCTTGGGAGGGACAGGGATTCCTGGCTACACCTTC
CASSLGGTGIPGYTF
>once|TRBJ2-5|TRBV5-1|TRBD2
TGCGCCAGCAGCACTCCTGTACCGGGACTAGCGAGAGAGACCCAGTACTTC
CASSTPVPGLARETQYF
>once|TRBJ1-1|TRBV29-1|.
TGCAGCGTTGAAACAGGGAGACTTGACACTGAAGCTTTCTTT
CSVETGRLDTEAFF
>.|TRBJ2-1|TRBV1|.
TGCGCCAGCAGCCAGGACCCCCACTCCCGGGTTGATGAGCAGTTCTTC
CASSQDPHSRVDEQFF
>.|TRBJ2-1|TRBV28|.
TGTGCCAGCAGTTTAAACCGGAATGAGCAGTTCTTC
CASSLNRNEQFF
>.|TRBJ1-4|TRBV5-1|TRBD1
TGCGCCAGCAGCTTGTCGGGGAATGCAGGGGGGTCAGCGGAAAAACTGTTTTTT
CASSLSGNAGGSAEKLFF
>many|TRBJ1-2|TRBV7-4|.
TGTGCCAGCAGCGTAGGGACAATCCTCTCCTATGGCTACACCTTC
CASSVGTILSYGYTF
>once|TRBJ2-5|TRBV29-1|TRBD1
TGCAGCGTTGAAGATAGGGACAGGCAAGGGGGGACCCAGTACTTC
CSVEDRDRQGGTQYF
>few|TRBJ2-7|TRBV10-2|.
TGCGCCAGCAGTAGGCGGGACAATCTTAACTACGAGCAGTACTTC
CASSRRDNLNYEQYF
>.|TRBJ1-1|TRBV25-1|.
TGTGCCAGCAGTCACACCCGGACCCCTAAAGCTTTCTTT
CASSHTRTPKAFF
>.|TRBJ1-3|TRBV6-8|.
TGTGCCAGCAGTGCGGCAGGGAGCTCTGGAAACACCATATATTTT
CASSAAGSSGNTIYF
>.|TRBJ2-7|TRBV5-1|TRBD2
TGCGCCAGCAGCCCGCCGACTAGCGGGCGCTCCTACGAGCAGTACTTC
CASSPPTSGRSYEQYF
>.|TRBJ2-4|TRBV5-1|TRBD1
TGCGCCAGCAGCCCATCGACAGGGATTTTAAACATTCAGTACTTC
CASSPSTGILNIQYF
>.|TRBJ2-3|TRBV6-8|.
TGTGCCAGCAGTGTTGCCGGGTTTGGAGATACGCAGTATTTT
CASSVAGFGDTQYF
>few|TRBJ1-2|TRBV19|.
TGTGCCAGCCGGGACTTTCCTAACTATGGCTACACCTTC
CASRDFPNYGYTF